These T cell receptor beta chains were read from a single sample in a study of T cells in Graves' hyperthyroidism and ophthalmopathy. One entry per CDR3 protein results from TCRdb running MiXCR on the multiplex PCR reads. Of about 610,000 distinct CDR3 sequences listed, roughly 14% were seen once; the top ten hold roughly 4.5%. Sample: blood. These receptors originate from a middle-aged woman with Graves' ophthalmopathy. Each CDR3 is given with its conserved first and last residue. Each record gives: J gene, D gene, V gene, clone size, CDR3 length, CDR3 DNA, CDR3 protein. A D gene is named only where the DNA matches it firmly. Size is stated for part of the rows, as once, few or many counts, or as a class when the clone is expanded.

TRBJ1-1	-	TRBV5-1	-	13	TGCGCCAGCAGACGGACGGTGAACACTGAAGCTTTCTTT	CASRRTVNTEAFF
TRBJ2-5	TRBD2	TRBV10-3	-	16	TGTGCCATCAGTGAGTTTAGCGGGAGGCGAGGGGAGACCCAGTACTTC	CAISEFSGRRGETQYF
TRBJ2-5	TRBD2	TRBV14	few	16	TGTGCCAGCAGCCAAGGACTAGCGGGGTGGTCGGAGACCCAGTACTTC	CASSQGLAGWSETQYF
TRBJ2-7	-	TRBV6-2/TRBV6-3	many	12	TGTGCCAGCACGGAGGGGTCGGGCGAGCAGTACTTC	CASTEGSGEQYF
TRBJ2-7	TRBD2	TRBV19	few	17	TGTGCCAGTAGTATAGGGGGGACTAGGATCTCGAGGAGCGAGCAGTACTTC	CASSIGGTRISRSEQYF
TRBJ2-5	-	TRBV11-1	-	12	TGTGCCAGCAGCTTAGCGGCGGGGACCCAGTACTTC	CASSLAAGTQYF
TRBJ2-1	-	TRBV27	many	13	TGTGCCAGCAGTTTTGGCCGATACAATGAGCAGTTCTTC	CASSFGRYNEQFF
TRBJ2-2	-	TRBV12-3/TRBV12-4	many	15	TGTGCCAGCAGTTTAGCGGCCGCGAGGACCGGGGAGCTGTTTTTT	CASSLAAARTGELFF
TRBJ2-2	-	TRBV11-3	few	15	TGTGCCAGCAGCTTAGATGGCCCGGCAACCGGGGAGCTGTTTTTT	CASSLDGPATGELFF
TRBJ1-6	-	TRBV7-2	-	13	TGTGCCAGCAGCCCTAGGGGGGAACGGCCCCTCCACTTT	CASSPRGERPLHF
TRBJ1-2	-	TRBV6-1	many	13	TGTGCCAGCAGCTCCGTTGAAACCTATGGCTACACCTTC	CASSSVETYGYTF
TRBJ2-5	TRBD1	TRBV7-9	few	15	TGTGCCAGCGTGGACAGGGGGTCTGGTAGGGAGACCCAGTACTTC	CASVDRGSGRETQYF
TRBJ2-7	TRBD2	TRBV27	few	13	TGTGCCAGCAGTTTAACTAGCGAGCACGAGCAGTACTTC	CASSLTSEHEQYF
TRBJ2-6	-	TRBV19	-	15	TGTGCCAGTAGGATCCCAGGGTCTGGGGCCAACGTCCTGACTTTC	CASRIPGSGANVLTF
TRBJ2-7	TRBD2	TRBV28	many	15	TGTGCCAGCAGCCTGATAGCGGGAGGGGCCTACGAGCAGTACTTC	CASSLIAGGAYEQYF
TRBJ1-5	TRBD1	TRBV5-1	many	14	TGCGCCAGCAGCCCGGGGACAGGAAGAGAGCCCCAGCATTTT	CASSPGTGREPQHF
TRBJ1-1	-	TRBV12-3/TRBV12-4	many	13	TGTGCCAGCACCCGGACGGCGAACACTGAAGCTTTCTTT	CASTRTANTEAFF
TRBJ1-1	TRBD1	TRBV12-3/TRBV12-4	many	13	TGTGCCAGCACCCTGACAGGGAACGCTGAAGCTTTCTTT	CASTLTGNAEAFF
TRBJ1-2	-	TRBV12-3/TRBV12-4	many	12	TGTGCCAGCAGTTTCCAGAACTATGGCTACACCTTC	CASSFQNYGYTF
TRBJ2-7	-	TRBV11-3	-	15	TGTGCCAGCAGCTCAACGGGGGGACAAAACTACGAGCAGTACTTC	CASSSTGGQNYEQYF
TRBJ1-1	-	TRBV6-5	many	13	TGTGCCAGCAGTACGTCAGAGGGTTTTCTTGGTTTCTTT	CASSTSEGFLGFF
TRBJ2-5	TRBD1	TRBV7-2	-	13	TGTGCCAGCAGCTTGACAGGGGAGATGACCCAGTACTTC	CASSLTGEMTQYF
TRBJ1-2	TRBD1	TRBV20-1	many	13	TGCAGTGCTACTGACAGGGGCGGCTATGGCTACACCTTC	CSATDRGGYGYTF
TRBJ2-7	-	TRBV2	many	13	TGTGCCAGCAAGGACGCTTCCTCCTACGAGCAGCACTTC	CASKDASSYEQHF
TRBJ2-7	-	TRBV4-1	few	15	TGCGCCAGCAGCCTATACGGGGGGCGCCTATCCGAGCAGTACTTC	CASSLYGGRLSEQYF
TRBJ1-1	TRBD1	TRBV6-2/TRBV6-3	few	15	TGTGCCAGCAGTTCTGCCCAGACAGGGGGAACTGAAGCTTTCTTT	CASSSAQTGGTEAFF
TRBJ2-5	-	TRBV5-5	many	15	TGTGCCAGCAGCTTGGCTTTGGCTAGCACAGCGACCCAGTACTTC	CASSLALASTATQYF
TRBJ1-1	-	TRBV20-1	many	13	TGCAGTGCTAGTCCGGGGGGGAACACTGAAGCTTTCTTT	CSASPGGNTEAFF
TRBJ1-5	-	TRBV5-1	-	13	TGCGCCAGCAGCTCTTTCCCTGGTCAGCCCCAGCATTTT	CASSSFPGQPQHF
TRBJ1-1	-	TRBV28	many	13	TGTGCCAGCAGCCGGACGCAGGAGGCGGAAGCTTTCTTT	CASSRTQEAEAFF
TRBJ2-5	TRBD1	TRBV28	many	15	TGTGCCAGCAGTTTAAGGGACAGGGGAAAAGAGACCCAGTACTTC	CASSLRDRGKETQYF
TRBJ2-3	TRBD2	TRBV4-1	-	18	TGCGCCAGCAGTCCTGGGACTAGCGGGAGGGCCGGCGCAGATACGCAGTATTTT	CASSPGTSGRAGADTQYF
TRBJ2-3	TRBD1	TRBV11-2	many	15	TGTGCCAGCAGCTTGACAGGGATAGGCACAGATACGCAGTATTTT	CASSLTGIGTDTQYF
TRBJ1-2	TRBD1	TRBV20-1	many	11	TGCAGCACAAACAGGGGCTATGGCTACACCTTC	CSTNRGYGYTF
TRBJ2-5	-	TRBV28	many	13	TGTGCCAGCAGTTTACCGCTACAAGAGACCCAGTACTTC	CASSLPLQETQYF
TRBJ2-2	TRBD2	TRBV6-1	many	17	TGTGCCAGCAGTCGGACTAGCGGAGGATCGAACACCGGGGAGCTGTTTTTT	CASSRTSGGSNTGELFF
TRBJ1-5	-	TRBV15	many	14	TGTGCCACCAGCAGAGACAGGGAGAATCAGCCCCAGCATTTT	CATSRDRENQPQHF
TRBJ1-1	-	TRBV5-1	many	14	TGCGCCAGCAGACGATGGGGGGGCAACACTGAAGCTTTCTTT	CASRRWGGNTEAFF
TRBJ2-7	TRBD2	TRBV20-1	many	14	TGCAGTGCCCTGGGACTAGCGGCAACCTACGAGCAGTACTTC	CSALGLAATYEQYF
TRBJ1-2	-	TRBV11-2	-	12	TGTGCCACCAGCGGGGGGAACTATGGCTACACCTTC	CATSGGNYGYTF
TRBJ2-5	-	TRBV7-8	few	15	TGTGCCAGCAGCTTAGTAATGGTCCCCCAAGAGACCCAGTACTTC	CASSLVMVPQETQYF
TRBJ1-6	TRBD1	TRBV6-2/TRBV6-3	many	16	TGTGCCACCAAGGGCCTGACAGGGGACGATAATTCACCCCTCCACTTT	CATKGLTGDDNSPLHF
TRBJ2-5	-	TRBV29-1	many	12	TGCAGCGTTGGACAGATCCAAGAGACCCAGTACTTC	CSVGQIQETQYF
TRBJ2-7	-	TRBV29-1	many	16	TGCAGCGTTGAAGAGCCAGGACGAAGCCTATCCTACGAGCAGTACTTC	CSVEEPGRSLSYEQYF
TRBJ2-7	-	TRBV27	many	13	TGTGCCAGCAGTTTAGGAGGCCTCCCCGAGCAGTACTTC	CASSLGGLPEQYF
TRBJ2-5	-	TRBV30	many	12	TGTGCCTGGAATGACGGTGGAAAGACCCAGTACTTC	CAWNDGGKTQYF